This TCR beta chain emerged from a study of cytomegalovirus exposure and HLA in healthy donors. On the study more broadly: The approximately 600 first-cohort repertoires shared a platform with the 110 or so validation repertoires, as reported in a later analysis. General study findings and limits: According to a later analysis, TCR clusters from the first cohort tended to co-occur in the 90 to 150 validation repertoires. Confirmation in vitro established that a few CMV-associated chains were specific for CMV antigens. There were some public TCRs occurring in many donors, but most TCR sequences were rare.

The CDR3 sequence is 14 residues long. CDR1 is LNHDA, CDR2 SQIVND, per germline (reference sequence). V shed 6 bases and J 6 bases; nucleotides not matched to a gene: 8. Sequencing used immunoSEQ multiplex PCR; TCRdb keeps in-frame clones, though not all of them. The sample contains some 140,000 clones, around nine tenths of which appear only once. This clone occurred a few times. The antigen remains unidentified. Sequencing was performed on PBMCs. The V call is TRBV19, the J call TRBJ1-2, with 9 bases identical to TRBD1. This sequence was found in a man younger than 30 in good health and CMV-seropositive. CDR3: CASRPTGGAHGYTF. The CDR3, as DNA: TGTGCCAGTAGGCCAACAGGGGGCGCGCATGGCTACACCTTC.